This entry concerns a single TCR beta chain. V lost 1 base to trimming and J lost 5 bases; unmatched junction nucleotides: 2. Per germline, CDR1 LGHNA and CDR2 YNFKEQ. This CDR3 contains 14 residues. This entry belongs to a study of blood T cell repertoires in COVID-19. Turning to the study itself: The origin of the acute and convalescent COVID-19 samples was the United States, Italy and Spain. From T cells, B-cell-depleted T cells, or PBMCs came the material, which was cDNA or gDNA.

Original handling: Estimates of nucleated cell counts were drawn from the amplification of reference gene primers. Clones were sequenced by immunoSEQ multiplex PCR, and TCRdb holds only the in-frame ones, with some missing. Clone size and the V and J calls come from that table; the DNA yielded D and trimming. The profile shows 200,000 to 250,000 clones, 86% of them singletons. The clonotype originates from a man between 60 and 75 years old with acute or convalescent COVID-19. Sequences were obtained from peripheral blood. This rearrangement joins TRBV4-2 to TRBJ2-5, with TRBD1 identical over 9 bases. The CDR3 spells CASSQAGTGETQYF. The CDR3 DNA is TGTGCCAGCAGCCAAGCGGGGACAGGGGAGACCCAGTACTTC.